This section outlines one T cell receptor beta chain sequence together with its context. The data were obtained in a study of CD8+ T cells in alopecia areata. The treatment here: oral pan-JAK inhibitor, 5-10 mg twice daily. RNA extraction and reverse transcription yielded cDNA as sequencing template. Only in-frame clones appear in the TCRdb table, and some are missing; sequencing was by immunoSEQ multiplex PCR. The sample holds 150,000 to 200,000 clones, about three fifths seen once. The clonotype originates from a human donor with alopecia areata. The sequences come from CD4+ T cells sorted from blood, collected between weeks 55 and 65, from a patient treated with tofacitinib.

This CDR3 reads CASSLGAGRDTQYF. CDR3 bases: TGTGCCAGCAGCTTGGGGGCAGGGCGGGATACGCAGTATTTT. The chain combines TRBV7-6 with TRBJ2-3; D perhaps matches TRBD1 (6 bases). The CDR3 sequence is 14 residues long. The V end was cut by 3 bases, the J end by 6 bases, with 13 bases between. The germline gives CDR1 SGHVS, CDR2 FNYEAQ.